This T cell receptor (beta chain) emerged from a study of blood T cell repertoires in COVID-19. Overall study context: From the United States, Italy and Spain came samples of acute and convalescent COVID-19. The cDNA or gDNA used as material had been derived from T cells, B-cell-depleted T cells, or PBMCs.

In the authors' methods: Amplification from reference gene primers served as the basis for estimated nucleated cell counts. The protocol was immunoSEQ multiplex PCR, while the TCRdb copy is restricted to in-frame clones and leaves out a portion. The D gene and trimming were derived from the DNA, and the V and J assignments and clone size from that table. The top ten clones hold 2.5% to 3% of a sample with roughly 300,000 clones, 65% to 90% of them seen once. The specimen sequenced was peripheral blood. The TCR sequence derives from a woman in her sixties or seventies with active or convalescent COVID-19.

The CDR3 here is CASSQLGGAGANVLTF. The CDR3 DNA reads TGTGCCAGCAGTCAGCTCGGGGGAGCTGGGGCCAACGTCCTGACTTTC. V is TRBV6-2 or TRBV6-3 and J is TRBJ2-6, with D tentatively TRBD2 (6 bases). V lost 5 bases and J 2 bases, leaving 13 bases between the germline ends. This CDR3 comprises 16 residues. The germline gives CDR1 MNHEY, CDR2 SVGEGT.